This T cell receptor beta chain was sequenced for a study of spatial heterogeneity in lung cancer. Study as a whole: Sequences of the beta chain were consistently detected in greater numbers than alpha-chain sequences. Whole-study results and caveats: Higher tumor mutation counts went along with higher counts of expanded intratumoral alpha and beta TCRs.

Noted time point: sample taken at primary tumor resection. Tumor, nontumor lung or frozen PBMC supplied whole RNA that was sequenced unsorted. This clonotype was seen at least ten times. Its matching antigen is unknown. TCRdb reprocessed the 5' RACE reads via MiXCR and lists one record per CDR3 protein. Of roughly 8,000 distinct CDR3 sequences listed, 7.5% to 10% were seen once; the top ten hold 12%. Trimming took 5 bases from V and 6 from J; bases not matched to a gene: 8. The CDR3 totals 16 residues. The sequence came from a male donor with early-stage non-small cell lung cancer. The source material was lung tumor tissue, sampled at surgery. The V call is TRBV12-3 or TRBV12-4, the J call TRBJ2-4; 12 bases are shared with TRBD1. As DNA, the CDR3 is TGTGCCAGCAGTAGTCGGGACAGGGGGCTGGGAAACATTCAGTACTTC. Its protein is CASSSRDRGLGNIQYF.